The 9 T cell receptor beta chains listed next were all sequenced from one sample in a study of T cells in Graves' hyperthyroidism and ophthalmopathy (dated by TCRdb to about 2019). The library was produced with multiplex PCR. Sequencer: Illumina HiSeq 2000. TCR beta CDR3 regions were amplified from RNA transcripts. A first-round RT-PCR of the TCR CDR3 used the HTBI primer set with the Qiagen OneStep RT-PCR kit. The raw public data were reprocessed by TCRdb itself: fastp quality trimming at Q25, MiXCR clonotype calling, in-frame beta chains only. Identical CDR3 protein sequences are pooled into one entry, listed with their most common genes and DNA. The sample records hundreds of thousands of distinct CDR3 sequences, over 15% of which are singletons. The top ten constitute about 20% of the sample. The sequenced sample was blood. The receptors here all came from a woman between 18 and 30 years old with Graves' hyperthyroidism.

The chain is built from TRBV4-3 and TRBJ2-1; maybe TRBD2 (6 bases). V lost 4 bases, J lost 0 bases, and 10 bases lay in between. The CDR3 runs 15 residues. Germline CDR1 LGHNA, CDR2 YSLEER. As DNA, the CDR3 is TGCGCCAGCAGCCCTCTAGCGAGCTCCTACAATGAGCAGTTCTTC. Protein: CASSPLASSYNEQFF.

The J gene is TRBJ2-7, the V gene TRBV6-1; 14 positions match TRBD2. The V gene end was trimmed by 7 bases and the J gene end by 7 bases; junction bases not matched to a gene: 12. The CDR3 extends over 16 amino acids. Per germline, CDR1 MNHNS and CDR2 SASEGT. Written as DNA, the CDR3 is TGTGCCAGCACTCATGAAGGGACTAGCGGGAGAGGTGAGCAGTACTTC. It codes for CASTHEGTSGRGEQYF.

In this sample, this clonotype turned up a few times. Germline and junction disagree at one end, which may indicate a read error. The rearrangement uses TRBV7-8 and TRBJ2-1; D may match TRBD1 or TRBD2 (6 bases each). The CDR3 runs to 13 residues. Germline V gene sequence: CDR1 SGHVS, CDR2 FQNEAQ. CDR3 nucleotides: TGTGCCAGCAGCTTAGTCAATAGGGGGGACCTTCTCTTC. Its protein product is CASSLVNRGDLLF.

This clonotype was observed at least ten times. The chain recombines TRBV12-3 or TRBV12-4 with TRBJ2-7; TRBD1 agrees at 8 bases. This CDR3 spans 15 amino acids. Trimming at V came to 4 bases and at J to 7 bases, leaving 12 bases not matched to a gene. The CDR3 nucleotides are TGTGCCAGCAGTTCGCACACAGGGGGTATGAGGGAGCAGTACTTC. It specifies CASSSHTGGMREQYF.

This clonotype was found many times. The chain couples TRBV6-1 to TRBJ2-1; 9 nucleotides line up with TRBD1. The CDR3 spans 15 residues. The J segment lost 4 bases and the V segment lost 6 bases, leaving 7 bases of the junction unmatched. Looked up from germline, CDR1 is MNHNS and CDR2 is SASEGT. Here the CDR3 reads CASRYQGQGYNEQFF. CDR3 sequence (DNA): TGTGCCAGCAGATATCAGGGACAGGGATACAATGAGCAGTTCTTC.

This clonotype was seen at least ten times. The gene calls are TRBV3-1 and TRBJ1-1, with 9 nucleotides matching TRBD1. CDR3 length: 13 amino acids. Germline values: CDR1 LGHDT, CDR2 YNNKEL (reference sequence). V dropped 5 bases and J dropped 11; count of bases not matched to a gene: 9. The CDR3 bases are TGTGCCAGCAGCGTCCCGGGACAGGGCTTCGCTTTCTTT. This sequence encodes CASSVPGQGFAFF.

The table lists this clonotype with many counts. The chain combines TRBV20-1 with TRBJ1-1; D gene unclear. Germline V gene sequence: CDR1 DFQATT, CDR2 SNEGSKA (reference sequence). The CDR3 has 12 residues. Between the trimmed V and J ends, which lost 0 bases and 9 bases, there was a span of 11 bases. DNA of the CDR3: TGCAGTGCTAGAGATTTTACGAGTAAAGCTTTCTTT. This codes for CSARDFTSKAFF.

This clonotype occurred a few times. V usage is TRBV29-1 and J usage is TRBJ2-7; TRBD1 agrees at 7 bases. Germline V lookup: CDR1 SQVTM, CDR2 ANQGSEA. CDR3 size: 15 residues. J was trimmed by 0 bases and V by 0 bases; bases with no gene match: 5. This CDR3 is CSVEEWTGYSYEQYF. DNA of the CDR3: TGCAGCGTTGAAGAGTGGACAGGATACTCCTACGAGCAGTACTTC.

This clonotype was seen more than once but under ten times. The chain joins TRBV29-1 to TRBJ2-5, with D possibly TRBD2 on 6 matching bases. In germline, CDR1 is SQVTM, CDR2 ANQGSEA. V lost 4 bases and J lost 5, with 17 bases in between. This CDR3 comprises 14 residues. The CDR3 is CSVVHGRARETQYF. CDR3 in DNA: TGCAGCGTTGTTCACGGGAGAGCACGGGAGACCCAGTACTTC. The complete variable domain, with remaining parts taken from reference TRBV29-1 and TRBJ2-5, reads SAVISQKPSRDICQRGTSLTIQCQVDSQVTMMFWYRQQPGQSLTLIATANQGSEATYESGFVIDKFPISRPNLTFSTLTVSNMSPEDSSIYLCSVVHGRARETQYFGPGTRLLVL.